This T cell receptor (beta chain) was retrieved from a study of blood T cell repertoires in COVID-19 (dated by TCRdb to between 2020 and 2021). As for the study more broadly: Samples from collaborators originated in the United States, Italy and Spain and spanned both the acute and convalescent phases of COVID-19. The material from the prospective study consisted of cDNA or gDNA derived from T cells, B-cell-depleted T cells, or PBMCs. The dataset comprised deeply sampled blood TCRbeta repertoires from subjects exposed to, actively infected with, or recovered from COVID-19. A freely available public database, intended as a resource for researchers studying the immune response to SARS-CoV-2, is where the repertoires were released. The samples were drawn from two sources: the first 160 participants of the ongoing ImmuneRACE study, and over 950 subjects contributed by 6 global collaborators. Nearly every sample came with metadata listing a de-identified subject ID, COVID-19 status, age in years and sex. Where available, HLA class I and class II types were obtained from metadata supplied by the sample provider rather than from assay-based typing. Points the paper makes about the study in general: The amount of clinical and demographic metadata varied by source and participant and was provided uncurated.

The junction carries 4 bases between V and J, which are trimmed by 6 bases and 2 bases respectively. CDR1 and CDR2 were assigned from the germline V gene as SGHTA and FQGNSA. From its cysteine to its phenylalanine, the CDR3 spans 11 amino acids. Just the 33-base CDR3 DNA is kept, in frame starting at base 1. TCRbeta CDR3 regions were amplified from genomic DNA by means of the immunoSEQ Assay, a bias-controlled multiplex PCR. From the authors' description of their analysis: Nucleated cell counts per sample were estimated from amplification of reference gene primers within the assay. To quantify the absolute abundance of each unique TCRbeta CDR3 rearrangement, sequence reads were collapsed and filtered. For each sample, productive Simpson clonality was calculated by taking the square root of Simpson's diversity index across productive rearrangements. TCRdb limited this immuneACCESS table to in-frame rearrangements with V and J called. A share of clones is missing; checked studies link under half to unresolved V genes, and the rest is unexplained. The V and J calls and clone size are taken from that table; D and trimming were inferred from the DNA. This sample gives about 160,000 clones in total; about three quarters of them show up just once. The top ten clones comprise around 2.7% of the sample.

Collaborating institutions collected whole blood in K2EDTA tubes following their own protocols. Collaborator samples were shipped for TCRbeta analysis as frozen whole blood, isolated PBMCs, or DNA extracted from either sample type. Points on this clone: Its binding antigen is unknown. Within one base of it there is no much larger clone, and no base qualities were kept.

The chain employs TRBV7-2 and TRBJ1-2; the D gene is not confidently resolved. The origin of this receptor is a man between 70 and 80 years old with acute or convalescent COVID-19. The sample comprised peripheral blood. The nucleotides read TGTGCCAGCAGTTCGAACTATGGCTACACCTTC. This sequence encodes CASSSNYGYTF. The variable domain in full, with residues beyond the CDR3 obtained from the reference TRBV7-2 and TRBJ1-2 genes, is GAGVSQSPSNKVTEKGKDVELRCDPISGHTALYWYRQSLGQGLEFLIYFQGNSAPDKSGLPSDRFSAERTGGSVSTLTIQRTQQEDSAVYLCASSSNYGYTFGSGTRLTVV.